This is a list of T cell receptor beta chains from one sample in a study of blood T cell repertoires in COVID-19. The table came from immunoSEQ multiplex PCR; TCRdb's copy has only in-frame clones and leaves some out. Found here are more than 300,000 clones, roughly 90% of them singletons; the top ten hold roughly 3.6%. The sequenced sample consisted of PBMCs or T cells enriched from blood (not recorded which). The receptors here all came from a woman between 25 and 40 years old who had been exposed to COVID-19. The conserved cysteine and the conserved F or W are not part of the CDR3 here. A D gene is named only where the DNA matches it firmly.

v_gene	d_gene	j_gene	CDR3aa
TRBV20-1	-	TRBJ1-2	SRTNGGGYT
TRBV7-2	-	TRBJ1-1	ASSRFGGDTEAF
TRBV2	TRBD2	TRBJ2-1	ASRGTNNEQF
TRBV7-9	TRBD1	TRBJ1-1	ASSFWTGDATEAF
TRBV9	TRBD1	TRBJ2-2	ASSNRQGHGELF
TRBV19	-	TRBJ1-5	ASSIAGYSNQPQH
TRBV4-3	-	TRBJ2-7	ASSLGRGSWEQY
TRBV30	-	TRBJ2-1	AWSVREGAQGTYNEQF
TRBV11-2	TRBD1	TRBJ1-1	ASSLVGGTAYTEAF
TRBV5-1	TRBD2	TRBJ2-1	ASSLAGTSGESEQF
TRBV4-2	-	TRBJ2-7	ASSQEQGPYEQY
TRBV20-1	-	TRBJ2-1	SGGGINEQF
TRBV6-2/TRBV6-3	-	TRBJ1-1	ASSPGHPNTEAF
TRBV7-8	-	TRBJ1-2	ASSLEGGNYGYT
TRBV5-1	TRBD2	TRBJ2-7	ASSRGTSGQWRYEQY
TRBV6-6	TRBD2	TRBJ2-1	ASSPGGGNEQF
TRBV7-9	TRBD1	TRBJ1-2	ASSSPPGQTNYGYT
TRBV11-2	-	TRBJ2-3	ASSLAGENTQY
TRBV11-2	-	TRBJ2-7	ASSLVTGVHEQY
TRBV2	TRBD1	TRBJ1-1	ASRGTGLTEAF
TRBV10-3	-	TRBJ1-1	ARARQDEAF
TRBV19	TRBD1	TRBJ1-2	ATSRSGTGNYGYT
TRBV4-1	-	TRBJ1-1	ASSPYLDTEAF
TRBV7-9	-	TRBJ1-5	ASSPGGGGAISAQH
TRBV6-5	TRBD1	TRBJ2-6	ARTGLSGANVLT
TRBV7-2	TRBD1	TRBJ1-2	ASSFDRGANYGYT
TRBV10-1	-	TRBJ1-5	ASSESNGGNQPQH
TRBV7-9	TRBD1	TRBJ1-1	ASRAFRDRGTEAF
TRBV5-1	-	TRBJ1-2	ASSLQGEGYT
TRBV7-3	TRBD1	TRBJ2-7	ASSFGAGGYEQY
TRBV5-4	TRBD2	TRBJ2-2	ASSLGTKNTGELF
TRBV21-1	-	TRBJ1-3	ASSKVGRVNSGNTIY
TRBV19	TRBD1	TRBJ1-5	ASSGQGREPQH
TRBV19	TRBD1	TRBJ2-1	ASSTGGAYNEQF
TRBV21-1	-	TRBJ1-2	ATQRKGSGYT
TRBV7-2	-	TRBJ1-6	ASSYTGNNSPLH
TRBV10-3	-	TRBJ1-1	AISDFVLGGNTEAF
TRBV19	TRBD1	TRBJ2-2	ASSISTGTGTGELF
TRBV7-2	-	TRBJ1-6	ASSLSLRNSPLH
TRBV4-2	TRBD2	TRBJ2-1	ASSQETSGGHNEQF
TRBV6-5	TRBD1	TRBJ2-5	ASGTGDIQETQY
TRBV18	-	TRBJ1-4	ASRSTGQTNEKLF